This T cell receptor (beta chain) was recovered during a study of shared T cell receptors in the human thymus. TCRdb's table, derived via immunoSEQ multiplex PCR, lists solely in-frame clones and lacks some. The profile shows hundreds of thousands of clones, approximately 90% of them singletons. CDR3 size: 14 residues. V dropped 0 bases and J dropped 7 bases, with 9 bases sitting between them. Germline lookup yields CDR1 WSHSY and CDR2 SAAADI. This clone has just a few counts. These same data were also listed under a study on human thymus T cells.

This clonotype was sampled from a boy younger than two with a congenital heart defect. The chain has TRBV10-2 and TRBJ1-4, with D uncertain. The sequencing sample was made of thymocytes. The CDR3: CASSESSPLEKLFF. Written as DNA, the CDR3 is TGCGCCAGCAGTGAGTCGAGCCCTCTTGAAAAACTGTTTTTT.